This TCR beta chain originates from a study of cytomegalovirus exposure and HLA in healthy donors. Study information: There were more than 350 genotyped donors. Of these, 81% fell in the genetic ancestry cluster associated with self-reported Caucasian donors.

Study-wide results and caveats: Indistinguishable V segments, including TRBV6-2 and TRBV6-3, were excluded. The study designated 150 or so TCR beta chains cytomegalovirus-associated.

The table lists this clone with a few counts. As yet, its antigen is unknown. It was healthy bone marrow donors who served as donors. Trimming removed 1 base at V and 4 bases at J, with 14 bases between. From germline, CDR1 is SEHNR and CDR2 FQNEAQ (reference sequence). The CDR3 sequence is 16 residues long. With 60 Vbeta and 13 Jbeta primers, the PCR was carried out. Produced via immunoSEQ multiplex PCR; TCRdb's table is partial and in-frame only. The table records about 130,000 clones, around 80% of them present only once. Sequencing was performed on PBMCs. This TCR was sampled from a young woman in good health and CMV-seronegative. This chain links TRBV7-9 with TRBJ2-1, with a tentative D call TRBD2 (5 bases). The CDR3 spells CASSLEGGRAYNEQFF. CDR3 sequence (DNA): TGTGCCAGCAGCTTAGAAGGCGGGCGAGCGTACAATGAGCAGTTCTTC.